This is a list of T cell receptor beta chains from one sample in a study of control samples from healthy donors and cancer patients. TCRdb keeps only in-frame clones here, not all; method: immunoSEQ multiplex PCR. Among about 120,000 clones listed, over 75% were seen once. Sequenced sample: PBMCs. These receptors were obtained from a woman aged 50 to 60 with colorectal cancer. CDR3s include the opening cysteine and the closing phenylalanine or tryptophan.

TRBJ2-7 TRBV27 CASSPNRRETYEQYF
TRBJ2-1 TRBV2 CASSVRVNEQFF
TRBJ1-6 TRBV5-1 CASSDSGSPLHF
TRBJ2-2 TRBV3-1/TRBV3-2 CASSQGRPGELFF
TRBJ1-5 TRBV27 CASSDGSNQPQHF
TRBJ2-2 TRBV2 CASIKTINTGELFF
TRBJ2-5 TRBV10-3 CATSPQTGAETQYF
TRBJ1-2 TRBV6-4 CASSMSPSGGGYTF
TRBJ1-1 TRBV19 CASTNFVTGGGTEAFF
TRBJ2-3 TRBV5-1 CASTPGRLAGGRDTQYF
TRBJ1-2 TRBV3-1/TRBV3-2 CASSQITGGDGYTF
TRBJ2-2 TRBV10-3 CAISDRGPGTGELFF
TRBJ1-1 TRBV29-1 CSVVTQSGTEAFF
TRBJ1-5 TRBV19 CASSMASEYVSNQPQHF
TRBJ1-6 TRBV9 CASSANREGINSPLHF
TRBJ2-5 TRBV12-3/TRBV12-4 CASSSGGGETQYF
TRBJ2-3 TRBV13 CASSLGSGTDTQYF
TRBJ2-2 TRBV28 CASSFHGGGRARTGELFF
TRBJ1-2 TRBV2 CASSEERTGPSYTF
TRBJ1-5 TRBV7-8 CASSRGAGGNQPQHF
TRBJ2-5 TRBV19 CASSDAQQETQYF
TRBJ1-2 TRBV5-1 CASSLQRANYGYTF
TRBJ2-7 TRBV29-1 CSVVRGDNEQYF
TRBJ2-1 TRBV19 CASSTPSYNEQFF
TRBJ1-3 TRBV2 CASSVAGSGNTIYF
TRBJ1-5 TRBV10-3 CAISEGTDDWYSNQPQHF
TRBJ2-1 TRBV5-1 CASSGLVGADEQFF
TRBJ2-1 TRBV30 CAWITGSGSGIRFF
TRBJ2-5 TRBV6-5 CASSYTGTWETQYF
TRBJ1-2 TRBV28 CASSAPRARNGYTF
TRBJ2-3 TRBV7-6 CASSLLSTDTQYF
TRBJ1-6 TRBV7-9 CASSAETGLSPALHF
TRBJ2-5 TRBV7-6 CASRGRVGETQYF
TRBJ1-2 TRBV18 CASSPGTGGRGYTF
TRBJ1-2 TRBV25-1 CASSDSGSRGGYTF
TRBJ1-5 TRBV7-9 CASSSGTAYQPQHF
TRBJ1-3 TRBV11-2 CASSLGQNSGNTIYF
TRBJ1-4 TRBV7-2 CASSLPPTGGTEKLFF
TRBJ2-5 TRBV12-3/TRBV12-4 CASSQGLDGTQYF
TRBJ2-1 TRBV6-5 CASRPDWDNEQFF
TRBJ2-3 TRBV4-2 CASSQAGTSTDTQYF
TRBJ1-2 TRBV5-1 CASSLVAGMDGYTF
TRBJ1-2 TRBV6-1 CASSDPTGGNFGYTF
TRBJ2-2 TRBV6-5 CASSSDLRAGELFF
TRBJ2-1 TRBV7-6 CASSLGGTSGVQFF